This T cell receptor (beta chain) emerged from a study of T cell responses to AZD1222 COVID-19 vaccine. General study findings and limits: An increase in Spike-specific TCR breadth and depth was observed after two AZD1222 doses. Mostly white British, mostly female donors; authors suggested clonal diversity may be underestimated. As reported, nearly half of all spike-specific TCRs target variant regions that are unmutated. Among AZD1222 vaccinees, only six or seven were seropositive at baseline.

The method was immunoSEQ multiplex PCR; TCRdb's version includes in-frame clones alone and lacks a portion of them. The repertoire holds roughly 100,000 clones, approximately 86% seen once, with 5% in the top ten. CDR3 length: 14 amino acids. Germline values: CDR1 SGHRS, CDR2 YFSETQ. Trimming took 3 bases from V and 1 from J, leaving 10 bases between them. For this clone: Its specificity is unknown.

The rearrangement joins TRBV5-1 to TRBJ1-1, with no clear D. The clonotype was recovered from an adult in good health. The source material was peripheral blood, sampled on day 0 of AZD1222 vaccination. The CDR3 nucleotides are TGCGCCAGCAGCTCCCTACAGCAGAACACTGAAGCTTTCTTT. As protein: CASSSLQQNTEAFF.